This T cell receptor beta chain derives from a study of blood T cell repertoires in COVID-19. As for the study in general: The United States, Italy and Spain supplied acute and convalescent COVID-19 samples. The analysed material was cDNA or gDNA that came from T cells, B-cell-depleted T cells, or PBMCs.

As handled by the study authors: Counts of nucleated cells, estimated from reference gene primer amplification, were obtained. Libraries were prepared by immunoSEQ multiplex PCR; TCRdb keeps only in-frame clonotypes and omits some of them. The V and J calls and the clone size are those of that table, but D and trimming were determined from the DNA. The sample comprises some 300,000 clones, 70% to 90% of which are singletons, and approximately 6% rests with the top ten. The germline gives CDR1 MNHEY, CDR2 SMNVEV (reference sequence). After removal of 5 bases from V and 8 bases from J, the junction contained 14 bases not matched to a gene. The CDR3 is 17 amino acids. The Seattle site enrolled patients during active infection and followed them longitudinally.

The clonotype comes from a woman in her fifties or sixties with COVID-19, enrolled during active disease. The material sequenced was peripheral blood. This chain joins TRBV27 and TRBJ2-3; 12 nucleotides align to TRBD2. DNA for the CDR3: TGTGCCAGCAGTCGGCTGGCTAGCGGGAGGGCCGTAGCTACGCAGTATTTT. Amino acids: CASSRLASGRAVATQYF.